Listed here are 21 T cell receptor beta chains from one sample, sequenced in a study of T cell responses to AZD1222 COVID-19 vaccine. The assay was immunoSEQ multiplex PCR, and TCRdb's table has in-frame clones only and misses some. The profile shows 45,000 to 65,000 clones, approximately 90% of them singletons. Sample: peripheral blood, taken 28 days after the second AZD1222 dose. These TCRs come from an adult who received the AZD1222 COVID-19 vaccine.

This chain uses TRBV27 with TRBJ1-5, with TRBD1 identical over 7 bases. J gave up 0 bases and V 5 bases, and 13 bases lay outside the gene matches. Germline-derived CDR1 and CDR2 are MNHEY and SMNVEV (reference sequence). This CDR3 region has 18 residues. Here the CDR3 DNA reads TGTGCCAGCAGTCCCCTCCCCGGGGGACAGTATAGCAATCAGCCCCAGCATTTT. Translation gives CASSPLPGGQYSNQPQHF.

CDR3 nucleotides: TGTGCCAGCAGCTTTGGGGTCCTGTACGAGCAGTACTTC. As protein: CASSFGVLYEQYF. This chain uses TRBV11-2 with TRBJ2-7, with D unclear. The CDR3 spans 13 residues. The germline gives CDR1 SGHAT, CDR2 FQNNGV. V was clipped by 3 bases and J by 4 bases, with 10 bases between them.

The J gene is TRBJ2-2, the V gene TRBV19; 9 nucleotides align to TRBD1. J gave up 6 bases and V 10 bases, and 12 bases lay outside the gene matches. This CDR3 is 15 amino acids long. The germline V gene has CDR1 LNHDA and CDR2 SQIVND (reference sequence). As DNA, the CDR3 is TGTGCCACCTCACCGGGACAGGGTTTCCCCGGGGAGCTGTTTTTT. Translated: CATSPGQGFPGELFF.

The gene calls are TRBV9 and TRBJ2-5, with D possibly TRBD2 on 5 matching bases. The CDR3 loop spans 14 amino acids. Between the trimmed V and J ends, which lost 3 bases and 4 bases, there was a span of 13 bases. Germline CDR1 SGDLS, CDR2 YYNGEE. The CDR3 protein is CASSGGRNAETQYF. CDR3 bases: TGTGCCAGCAGCGGAGGGCGGAACGCAGAGACCCAGTACTTC.

The rearrangement links TRBV3-1 (or the pseudogene TRBV3-2) to TRBJ2-3, with TRBD2 identical over 7 bases. The germline gives CDR1 LGHDT, CDR2 YNNKEL (reference sequence). With V trimmed by 2 bases and J by 1 base, 12 bases remained unmatched. There are 18 residues in the CDR3. CDR3 DNA sequence: TGTGCCAGCAGCCAACCCCTCGGGGGGACGAGGGGCACAGATACGCAGTATTTT. It encodes CASSQPLGGTRGTDTQYF.

The V gene is TRBV5-1, the J gene TRBJ2-7, with 9 bases lining up with TRBD2. Germline loops: CDR1 SGHRS, CDR2 YFSETQ. The CDR3 is 16 residues long. With V trimmed by 5 bases and J by 1 base, 10 bases remained unmatched. CDR3 in DNA: TGCGCCAGCAGTTTAGTAAGTAGCGGGGGATCCTACGAGCAGTACTTC. Translated, it gives CASSLVSSGGSYEQYF.

This rearrangement joins TRBV28 to TRBJ2-1, with 14 bases matching TRBD2. V was clipped by 11 bases and J by 8 bases; unmatched bases: 8. The CDR3 length is 14 residues. Germline CDR1 reads MDHEN; CDR2 reads SYDVKM. The chain's CDR3 is CAARAGLAGDEQFF. The DNA of the CDR3 is TGTGCCGCCCGGGCGGGACTAGCGGGAGATGAGCAGTTCTTC.

This rearrangement joins TRBV28 to TRBJ2-2; 8 positions match TRBD1. Germline V gene data show CDR1 as MDHEN and CDR2 as SYDVKM. With V trimmed by 2 bases and J by 4 bases, 3 bases remained unmatched. This CDR3 is 15 amino acids long. CDR3 DNA sequence: TGTGCCAGCAGTTTAACAGGGGGTGGCACCGGGGAGCTGTTTTTT. Protein product: CASSLTGGGTGELFF.

The gene calls are TRBV5-1 and TRBJ2-3; 9 bases are a match to TRBD2. The CDR3 has 16 amino acids. Germline assignment: CDR1 SGHRS and CDR2 YFSETQ. The trim removed 0 bases at V and 4 bases at J, leaving 6 bases unmatched. This CDR3 is CASSLGGSGSADTQYF. DNA of the CDR3: TGCGCCAGCAGCTTGGGCGGTAGCGGGAGTGCAGATACGCAGTATTTT.

V and J are TRBV3-1 (or the pseudogene TRBV3-2) and TRBJ1-2; D is uncertain. Germline V CDR1 and CDR2: LGHDT, YNNKEL (reference sequence). V lost 2 bases, J lost 8 bases, and 15 bases lay in between. This CDR3 comprises 14 residues. The CDR3 spells CASSQKPLLAGYTF. DNA for the CDR3: TGTGCCAGCAGCCAAAAACCCCTTTTGGCAGGCTACACCTTC.

V gene TRBV27 combines with J gene TRBJ2-5, with a weak D call TRBD1 (5 bases). V was shortened by 4 bases and J by 1 base, with 13 bases between the two germline ends. This CDR3 is 15 amino acids long. Germline V CDR1 and CDR2: MNHEY, SMNVEV (reference sequence). DNA for the CDR3: TGTGCCAGCAGTTCCATCGTAGGGGCCCAAGAGACCCAGTACTTC. This codes for CASSSIVGAQETQYF.

The chain employs TRBV7-2 and TRBJ2-2; D gene ambiguous. The V gene lost 5 bases and the J gene lost 5 bases, with 9 bases spanning the gap. The CDR3 sequence is 13 residues long. Per germline, CDR1 SGHTA and CDR2 FQGNSA. The CDR3 DNA reads as TGTGCCAGCAGCCTCCTAAAGACCGGGGAGCTGTTTTTT. Its protein product is CASSLLKTGELFF.

The table lists this clone with a few counts. This chain joins TRBV11-3 and TRBJ2-3, with 13 positions matching TRBD2. The junction had 5 bases not matched to a gene; V was cut back by 1 base and J by 1 base. The CDR3 covers 18 residues. In germline, CDR1 is SGHNT, CDR2 YENEEA. The CDR3 spells CASSLGTSGSPGTDTQYF. The CDR3 nucleotides read TGTGCCAGCAGCTTAGGGACTAGCGGGAGCCCGGGCACAGATACGCAGTATTTT.

The rearrangement joins TRBV5-1 to TRBJ2-1; TRBD2 aligns across 10 bases. Trimming removed 4 bases from V and 4 bases from J; junction bases left unmatched: 2. Per germline, CDR1 SGHRS and CDR2 YFSETQ. This CDR3 spans 14 amino acids. The CDR3: CASSGLAAYNEQFF. The CDR3 nucleotides read TGCGCCAGCAGCGGACTAGCGGCTTACAATGAGCAGTTCTTC.

This clone has more than one count but fewer than ten. This chain links TRBV7-6 with TRBJ2-7; 11 bases agree with TRBD2. The V gene end was trimmed by 7 bases and the J gene end by 6 bases; junction bases not matched to a gene: 14. The germline V gene has CDR1 SGHVS and CDR2 FNYEAQ. The CDR3 extends over 16 amino acids. CDR3 sequence: CASTLGSRLAGGEQYF. DNA for the CDR3: TGTGCCAGCACTTTAGGCAGTCGGCTAGCGGGAGGCGAGCAGTACTTC. The entire variable domain, with the rest obtained from reference TRBV7-6 and TRBJ2-7, is as follows: GAGVSQSPRYKVTKRGQDVALRCDPISGHVSLYWYRQALGQGPEFLTYFNYEAQQDKSGLPNDRFSAERPEGSISTLTIQRTEQRDSAMYRCASTLGSRLAGGEQYFGPGTRLTVT.

The chain couples TRBV24-1 to TRBJ2-1, with 9 bases identical to TRBD2. This CDR3 has 16 amino acids. Trimming removed 5 bases from V and 5 bases from J; junction bases left unmatched: 9. Germline assignment: CDR1 KGHDR and CDR2 SFDVKD. The CDR3 nucleotides are TGTGCCACCAGTGGGGTGGGAGCGGGAGGCCACAATGAGCAGTTCTTC. Translation: CATSGVGAGGHNEQFF.

The V and J genes are TRBV5-1 and TRBJ1-1; 8 positions agree with TRBD1. Germline V gives CDR1 SGHRS, CDR2 YFSETQ. The CDR3 length is 14 residues. Trimming took 2 bases from V and 4 from J; bases not matched to a gene: 4. The DNA for the CDR3 is TGCGCCAGCAGCTTCCTACAGGGGGGCACTGAAGCTTTCTTT. Translation: CASSFLQGGTEAFF.

The sample holds a few counts of this clone. The V gene is TRBV28, the J gene TRBJ2-2; perhaps TRBD1 as D (6 bases). Germline CDR1 reads MDHEN; CDR2 reads SYDVKM. The V and J ends lost 3 bases and 2 bases respectively, with 13 bases between them. This CDR3 contains 16 residues. The DNA for the CDR3 is TGTGCCAGCAGTTTGCCCGACAGGCTCAACACCGGGGAGCTGTTTTTT. Its translation is CASSLPDRLNTGELFF.

V and J are TRBV2 and TRBJ1-1; weak D call: TRBD1 (6 bases). Germline V CDR1 and CDR2: SNHLY, FYNNEI. This CDR3 comprises 14 residues. Trimming shortened V by 4 bases and J by 5 bases, and 14 bases separated the two germline ends. CDR3 region: CASSVTGRETEAFF. The CDR3 nucleotides are TGTGCCAGCAGTGTCACAGGGAGGGAAACTGAAGCTTTCTTT.

This rearrangement joins TRBV21-1 to TRBJ2-7. TRBV21-1 represents a pseudogene. The CDR3 runs to 16 residues. CDR3 amino acids: CASSDPVADLSYEQYF. CDR3 DNA sequence: TGTGCCAGCAGCGACCCCGTGGCAGACCTCTCCTACGAGCAGTACTTC.

The chain is built from TRBV15 and TRBJ1-2; perhaps TRBD1 as D (5 bases). Trimming took 0 bases from V and 4 from J, leaving 12 bases between them. This CDR3 comprises 15 residues. Germline CDR1 and CDR2: LNHNV and YYDKDF (reference sequence). The CDR3 here is CATSRDRAGSYGYTF. CDR3 DNA sequence: TGTGCCACCAGCAGAGACAGGGCGGGGAGCTATGGCTACACCTTC.